The source of this T cell receptor (beta chain) is a study of blood T cell repertoires in COVID-19. As for the study in general: Spain, Italy and the United States supplied samples that represented acute and convalescent COVID-19. PBMCs, B-cell-depleted T cells, or T cells provided the cDNA or gDNA that made up the material.

Per the study methods: Amplification from reference gene primers served as the basis for estimated nucleated cell counts. The table came from immunoSEQ multiplex PCR; TCRdb's copy has only in-frame clones and leaves some out. V and J calls and clone size come straight from that table; D and trimming were deduced from the DNA. The table shows about 200,000 clones, with more than 75% occurring only once. This clone is a singleton in its sample. The sequence was obtained from a man aged 55 to 70 with acute or convalescent COVID-19. Source material: peripheral blood.

Here the CDR3 DNA reads TGTGCCAGCAGTTCCAACTCTGTTAATGGCTACACCTTC. Protein sequence: CASSSNSVNGYTF. The V and J genes are TRBV6-2 or TRBV6-3 and TRBJ1-2; D gene ambiguous. V was pared by 4 bases and J by 6 bases, with 12 bases between. From germline, CDR1 is MNHEY and CDR2 SVGEGT. The CDR3 covers 13 residues.